The TCR beta chain under discussion was sequenced for a study of T-cell memory formation after mild COVID-19 (dated by TCRdb to 2020 to 2023). Some background on the complete study: TCR sequence clusters from the two donors were largely donor specific. In two donors, T-cell clones that expanded and contracted after mild COVID-19 were tracked by sequencing TCRalpha and TCRbeta repertoires over time. The cohort comprised two young, previously healthy adult volunteers, one female and one male. Broad study findings and their caveats: Only two mild cases were covered by the study, and larger cohorts that include severe cases with pre-infection samples were considered necessary. SARS-CoV-2 specificity was not confirmed for the second-wave clones peaking on day 37. Clones that contracted from day 15 to 85 showed balanced CD4/CD8 phenotypes, whereas a second wave of clones that expanded from day 15 to 37 leaned towards CD4+. Some responding clones were found in pre-infection memory, which suggests that pre-existing cross-reactive memory T cells took part in the SARS-CoV-2 response. Contracting CD4+ clones were located mainly in the CM and EM memory subsets, whereas CD8+ clones were found to be enriched in EMRA.

PBMCs were isolated by Ficoll-Paque density gradient centrifugation. TCRdb lists the instrument as Illumina NovaSeq 6000. Using 5'RACE with constant-segment primers, TCRalpha and TCRbeta cDNA libraries were constructed, with sample barcodes and unique molecular identifiers added in the process. Trizol reagent was used to extract RNA from every sample. Library amplification was performed in two PCR steps, and a second sample barcode and Illumina TruSeq adapters were introduced in the second step. Libraries were sequenced on an Illumina NovaSeq with 2 x 150 bp paired-end reads. Under the source paper's analysis protocol: Reads were demultiplexed and collapsed into UMI-guided consensus sequences with migec v1.2.7. Using mixcr v2.1.11, the UMI consensuses were aligned to TRA and TRB V and J templates and assembled into clonotypes. Clonotypes were classified as expanded or contracted when called significant by both edgeR and NoisET, with noise models trained on biological replicates. For edgeR calls, the thresholds were a false discovery rate-adjusted p below 0.01 and a log2 fold-change of 1. As an exploratory analysis of dynamics, max-normalized trajectories of the 1000 most abundant clonotypes were examined by PCA with hierarchical clustering. Each responding clone was given a CD4 or CD8 phenotype based on the CD4+ and CD8+ repertoires, which had been sequenced separately. Through fastp at Q25 and MiXCR, TCRdb rebuilt clones from the public reads, retaining in-frame beta chains. Rows merge per CDR3 protein into single entries with the most common DNA and genes. TCRdb's processing, not the authors', yielded these V and J calls. The sample table records 470,000 or so distinct CDR3 sequences; 15% to 20% of these occur just once. Under 25% of the sample is taken by the ten largest.

A word on this clonotype: Its antigen specificity is not known. No per-base quality is available; no much larger clone lies one base away.

The CDR3 contains 12 residues, cysteine and valine counted. Only the CDR3 portion is preserved as DNA: 36 bases, with reading frame beginning at the first base. The germline V gene yields ENHRY for CDR1 and SYGVKD for CDR2. The receptor comes from a man aged 18 to 35 who had mild COVID-19 (a few samples of this study predate the infection). The sample titles of this study are shuffled in the database, so cell type and time point are left out; the donor was told from shared clones. The sequence links TRBV10-3 to TRBJ2-7; the D gene cannot be resolved reliably. Sequenced material: PBMCs or a T cell subset sorted from them (not recorded which). The DNA sequence follows: TGTTCCATCAGTGAAAGTCTTTACGAGCAGTACGTC. Protein translation: CSISESLYEQYV.